This T cell receptor (beta chain) was profiled in a study of T cell clonality in common variable immunodeficiency. This clone has at least ten counts. Its antigen is currently unknown. Coverage ceases 3 residues before the CDR3 finishes, and the germline J gene fills in the end. Profiling relied on immunoSEQ multiplex PCR, and the TCRdb table lists in-frame clones only, not all of them. The sample counts 50,000 to 60,000 clones, none seen once; the ten largest own about 1.8%. The study, taken as a whole, reports: T cell subpopulation sequencing would be needed to explain CVID clonality. Links between repertoire features and CVID complications were heterogeneity-limited. Fewer TCRbeta clones were shared among CVID subjects than controls.

The CDR3 sequence is 14 residues long. Trimming took 5 bases from V and 0 from J, leaving 11 bases between them. Germline-derived CDR1 and CDR2 are SNHLY and FYNNEI. The chain links TRBV2 to TRBJ2-7, with D possibly being TRBD2 (6 bases). The source of this sequence is a person between 18 and 70 years old in good health. The sample consisted of peripheral blood mononuclear cells. The CDR3 reads CASSPDYSSYEQYF. The CDR3 bases that were read are TGTGCCAGCAGTCCGGACTACAGCTCCTACGAG.